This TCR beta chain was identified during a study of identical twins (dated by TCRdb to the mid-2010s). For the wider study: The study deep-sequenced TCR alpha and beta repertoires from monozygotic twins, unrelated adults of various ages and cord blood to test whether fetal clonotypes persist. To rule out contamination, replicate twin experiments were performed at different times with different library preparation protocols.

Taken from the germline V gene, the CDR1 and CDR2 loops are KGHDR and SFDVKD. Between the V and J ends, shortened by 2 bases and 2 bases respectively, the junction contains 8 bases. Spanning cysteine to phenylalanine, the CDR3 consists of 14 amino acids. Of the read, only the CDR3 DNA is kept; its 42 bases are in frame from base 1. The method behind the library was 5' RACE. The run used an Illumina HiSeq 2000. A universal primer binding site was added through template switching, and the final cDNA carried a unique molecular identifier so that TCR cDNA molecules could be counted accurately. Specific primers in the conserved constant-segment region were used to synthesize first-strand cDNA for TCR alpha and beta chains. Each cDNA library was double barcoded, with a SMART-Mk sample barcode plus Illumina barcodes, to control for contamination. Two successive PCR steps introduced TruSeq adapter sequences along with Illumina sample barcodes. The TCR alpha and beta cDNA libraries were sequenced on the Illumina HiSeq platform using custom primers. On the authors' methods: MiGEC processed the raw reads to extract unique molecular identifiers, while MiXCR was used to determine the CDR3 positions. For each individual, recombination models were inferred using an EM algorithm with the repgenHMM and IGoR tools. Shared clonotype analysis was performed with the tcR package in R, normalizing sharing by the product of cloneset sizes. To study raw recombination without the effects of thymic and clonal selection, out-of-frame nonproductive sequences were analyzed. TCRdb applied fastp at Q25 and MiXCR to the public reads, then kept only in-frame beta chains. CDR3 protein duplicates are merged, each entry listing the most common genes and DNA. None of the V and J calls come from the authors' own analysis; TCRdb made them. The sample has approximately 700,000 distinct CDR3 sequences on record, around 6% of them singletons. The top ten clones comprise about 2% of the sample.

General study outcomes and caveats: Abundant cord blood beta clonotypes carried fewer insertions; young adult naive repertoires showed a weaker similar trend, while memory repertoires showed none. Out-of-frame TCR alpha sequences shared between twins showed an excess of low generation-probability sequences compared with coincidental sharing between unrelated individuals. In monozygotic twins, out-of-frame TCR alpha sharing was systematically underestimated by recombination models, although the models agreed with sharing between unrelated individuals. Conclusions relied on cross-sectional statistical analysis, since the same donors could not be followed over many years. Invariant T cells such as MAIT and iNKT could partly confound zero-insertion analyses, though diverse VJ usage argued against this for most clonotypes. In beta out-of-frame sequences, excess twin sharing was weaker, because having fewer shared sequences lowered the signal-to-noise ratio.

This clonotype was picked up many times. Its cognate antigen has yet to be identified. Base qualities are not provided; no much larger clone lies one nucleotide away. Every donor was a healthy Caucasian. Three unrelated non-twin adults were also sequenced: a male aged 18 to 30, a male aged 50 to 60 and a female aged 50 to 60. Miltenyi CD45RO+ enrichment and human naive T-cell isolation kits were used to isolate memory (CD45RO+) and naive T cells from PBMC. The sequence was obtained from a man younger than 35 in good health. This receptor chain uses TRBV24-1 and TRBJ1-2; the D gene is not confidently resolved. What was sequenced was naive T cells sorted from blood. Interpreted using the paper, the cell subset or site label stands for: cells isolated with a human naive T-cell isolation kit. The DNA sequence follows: TGTGCCACCAGTGATTCTGACAAAAACTATGGCTACACCTTC. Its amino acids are CATSDSDKNYGYTF.